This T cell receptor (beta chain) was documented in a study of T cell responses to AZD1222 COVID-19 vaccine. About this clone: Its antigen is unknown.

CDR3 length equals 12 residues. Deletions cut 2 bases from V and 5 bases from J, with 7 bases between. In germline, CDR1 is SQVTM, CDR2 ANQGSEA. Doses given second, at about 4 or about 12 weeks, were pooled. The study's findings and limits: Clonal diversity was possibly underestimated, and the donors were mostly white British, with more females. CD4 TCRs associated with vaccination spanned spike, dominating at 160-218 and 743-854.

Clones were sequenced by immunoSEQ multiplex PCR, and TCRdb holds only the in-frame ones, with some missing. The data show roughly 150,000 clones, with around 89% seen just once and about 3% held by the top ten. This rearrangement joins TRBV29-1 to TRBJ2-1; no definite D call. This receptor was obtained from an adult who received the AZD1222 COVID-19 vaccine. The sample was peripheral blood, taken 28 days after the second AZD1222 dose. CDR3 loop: CSVELGNNEQFF. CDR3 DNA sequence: TGCAGCGTTGAACTAGGGAACAATGAGCAGTTCTTC.